A selection of T cell receptor beta chains follows, all from one sample in a study of CD8 T cells in ankylosing spondylitis. MiXCR, applied by TCRdb to the 5' RACE reads, yields one record per CDR3 protein. The sample records fewer than 250,000 distinct CDR3 sequences, about a quarter being singletons. The sequenced sample was blood, either unsorted or a sorted T cell fraction (not recorded which). These receptor sequences come from a male donor with ankylosing spondylitis or in good health (not recorded which). CDR3s include the opening cysteine and the closing phenylalanine or tryptophan. Fields, in order: clone size, D gene, J gene, V gene, CDR3 DNA, CDR3 protein. The D gene is left open where the match is weak. Expanded clones are given a class, and other clones once, few, many or no size at all.

>many|TRBD1|TRBJ1-2|TRBV7-9
TGTGCCAGCAGCCGCCGTCCGGGGACAGCTCTCGAGTATGGCTACACCTTC
CASSRRPGTALEYGYTF
>many|-|TRBJ1-1|TRBV12-3/TRBV12-4
TGTGCCGGCCAGGGGCCTTACACTGAAGCTTTCTTT
CAGQGPYTEAFF
>many|-|TRBJ2-2|TRBV5-1
TGCGCCAGCAGCTTACTAGTAGGGGACACCGGGGAGCTGTTTTTT
CASSLLVGDTGELFF
>many|-|TRBJ2-5|TRBV20-1
TGCAGTGCTAGAGATTTGGTTTACTCGGAAACCCAGTACTTC
CSARDLVYSETQYF
>few|-|TRBJ2-7|TRBV20-1
TGCAGTGCTAGTAGACAGGCCTACGAGCAGTACTTC
CSASRQAYEQYF
>many|-|TRBJ2-7|TRBV20-1
TGCAGTGCTGGGGAGTGGGGGGCCGGCCACGAGCAGTACTTC
CSAGEWGAGHEQYF
>few|-|TRBJ2-6|TRBV5-1
TGCGCCAGCAGCCCCGGGTGGGGACACGACTCTGGGGCCAACGTCCTGACTTTC
CASSPGWGHDSGANVLTF
>many|-|TRBJ2-7|TRBV7-3
TGTGCCAGCAGCTTAACCGGGGGCGCTTCCTACGAGCAGTACTTC
CASSLTGGASYEQYF
>many|-|TRBJ2-5|TRBV4-3
TGCGCCTCCGGACAAACCGGGACCCAGTACTTC
CASGQTGTQYF
>-|-|TRBJ2-2|TRBV29-1
TGCAGTGGGGGGGCAGAGAACACCGGGGAGCTGTTTTTT
CSGGAENTGELFF
>-|-|TRBJ1-1|TRBV5-6
TGTGCCAGCAGCTGGCGACGCCCGCAACCTGAAGCTTTCTTT
CASSWRRPQPEAFF
>-|TRBD2|TRBJ2-1|TRBV29-1
TGCAGCGTTGAAGAGGTGGCGCGACTAGCGTGGCATGAGCAGTTCTTC
CSVEEVARLAWHEQFF
>few|-|TRBJ2-1|TRBV12-3/TRBV12-4
TGTGCCAGCCGACAACCTTACAATGAGCAGTTCTTC
CASRQPYNEQFF
>-|TRBD2|TRBJ2-7|TRBV20-1
TGCAGTGCTAGAGATCGGTTAGCGGGAGGGTACGAGCAGTACTTC
CSARDRLAGGYEQYF
>many|TRBD2|TRBJ2-1|TRBV4-1
TGCGCCAGCAGACCCGGGACTACTATGGTCAATGAGCAGTTCTTC
CASRPGTTMVNEQFF
>few|TRBD2|TRBJ2-7|TRBV12-3/TRBV12-4
TGTGCCAGCACCGTAGCGGGTCCCTCCTACGAGCAGTACTTC
CASTVAGPSYEQYF
>-|-|TRBJ1-1|TRBV20-1
TGCAGTGCTCCGTCAGGGAACACTGAAGCTTTCTTT
CSAPSGNTEAFF
>few|-|TRBJ2-1|TRBV20-1
TGCAGTGCTAGCAGAAACGAACGAGAGAAGCGGTTCTTC
CSASRNEREKRFF
>many|-|TRBJ2-1|TRBV6-6
TGTGCCAGCAGACCGGGGTTGCACAATGAGCAGTTCTTC
CASRPGLHNEQFF
>-|TRBD1|TRBJ2-7|TRBV20-1
TGCAGTGCTAGAGATCTCGGGACAGTCTACGAGCAGTACTTC
CSARDLGTVYEQYF
>-|-|TRBJ1-6|TRBV15
TGTGCCACCAGCAGAGGTCCGGCATCGGCGAATTCACCCCTCCACTTT
CATSRGPASANSPLHF
>few|TRBD1|TRBJ1-5|TRBV5-5
TGTGCCAGCAGCTTAGGGACAGGGATAAATCAGCCCCAGCATTTT
CASSLGTGINQPQHF